This TCR beta chain is from a study of blood T cells in healthy people across ages. Findings and limits, study-wide: Long-lived donors exceeded aged donors in naive CD4+ cells and diversity.

In the case of this clonotype: Its antigen is still unknown.

Through a sample-barcoded 5' primer and a J-beta primer mix, a second PCR was run for roughly 6 to 12 cycles. TCRdb called the 5' RACE reads again in MiXCR, with one record for every CDR3 protein. Of over 500,000 distinct CDR3 sequences listed, about 51% are singletons. Germline V gene sequence: CDR1 SNHLY, CDR2 FYNNEI. The V end lost 10 bases, the J end lost 0 bases, and 12 bases lay between the germline ends. This CDR3 is built from 14 residues. The TCR originated in a woman over 75 in good health. The chain carries TRBV2 and TRBJ1-4; D remains unclear. The source material was blood. The CDR3 DNA sequence: TGTGCCACTCAAGGGCTTGCAACTAATGAAAAACTGTTTTTT. Its protein product is CATQGLATNEKLFF.